Here is one TCR beta chain with its context. Its antigen is not yet known. No base quality values were provided; no much bigger clone lies one nucleotide off. The data belong to a study of vaccination effects on CD4 cells after COVID-19 (dated 2022 in TCRdb). For the study in its entirety: Across the study, the median time from the second dose to post-vaccine sampling was 72 days (range 14 to 241). The full study included ten to eleven COVID-19 convalescent patients and a handful of SARS-CoV-2-naive healthy vaccine recipients. SARS-CoV-2 spike-specific CD4+ TCR repertoires were compared before and after mRNA vaccination in COVID-19 convalescent patients and in infection-naive vaccine recipients. Cultures from other donors in the study were sequenced using the Oncomine TCR Beta short-read assay on an Illumina iSeq 100.

Preparation of the library involved the immunoSEQ multiplex PCR assay. DNA from the cultured and isolated CD4+ T cells underwent TCR beta CDR3 sequencing. Turning to the authors' computational methods: The analysis removed non-productive TCR sequences, trimmed reads to the CDR3 region, and retained only CDR3s that were 7 or more amino acids long. Antigen-specific clonotypes were identified using the MANAFEST web app by comparison of expansion in peptide wells against reference cultures. For clones to be considered positive, expansion at FDR<0.05 versus reference and all other wells, an odds ratio above 5, and a frequency above 0.1% in two replicate wells were required. A clonotype was called cross-reactive if it was significantly expanded both in SARS-CoV-2 spike wells and in at least one common cold coronavirus spike condition. CDR3 similarity was assessed by Levenshtein distance using the stringdist R package, and unrooted trees were constructed with ape in R 3.6.1. The clones in this table, taken by TCRdb from immuneACCESS, are in-frame only. Not every clone is retained; where verified, under half of the shortfall comes from an unresolved V gene, and the cause of the rest is unknown. Clone size and the V and J calls come from that table; the DNA yielded D and trimming. For this sample there are approximately 26,000 clones; around 70% appear just once. The ten largest clones capture 10% of the sample.

To identify antigen-specific CD4+ T cell clonotypes by their expansion, the ViraFEST assay first stimulated PBMC with viral peptide pools and then applied TCR sequencing. After more than 9 days of culture, CD4+ T cells were isolated with the EasySep CD4+ T cell isolation kit. Each participant got two doses of an mRNA SARS-CoV-2 vaccine, either BNT162b2 or mRNA-1273. Negative nucleocapsid antibody results before and after vaccination confirmed that the healthy vaccine recipients had no prior SARS-CoV-2 infection. About 2.1 million PBMC per well were cultured with about 9.6 ug/ml peptides in IMDM containing approximately 4.7% human AB serum, around 10 IU/ml IL-2 and gentamicin. On days 3 and 7, half of the culture medium was replaced with fresh IL-2-containing medium. Unless noted otherwise, every peptide stimulation condition was cultured in triplicate wells. PBMC were separated from whole blood using Ficoll-Paque Plus gradient centrifugation and were then either cryopreserved at -140C or used fresh. Overlapping peptide pools spanned the spike proteins of SARS-CoV-2 and the common cold coronaviruses HCoV-NL63, HCoV-OC43 and HCoV-229E. Genomic DNA was extracted from cultured CD4+ T cells with the QIAamp micro DNA kit.

V was cut back by 3 bases and J by 6 bases, leaving a gap of 12 bases between them. The CDR3, cysteine through phenylalanine, is 13 amino acids long. The entry retains the CDR3 DNA only, 39 bases that are in frame from base 1. From a lookup of the germline V gene (reference sequence), CDR1 and CDR2 are DFQATT and SNEGSKA. The paper as a whole reports these results and caveats: Limitations of the study were the small number of convalescent patients and the absence of early post-infection timepoints. In healthy vaccine recipients, vaccine-induced clones were almost all SARS-CoV-2 mono-reactive, with only 1 of 255 being cross-reactive with common cold coronaviruses. At late post-vaccination timepoints, both infection-induced and vaccine-induced clones showed marked clonal contraction, consistent with waning T cell responses.

The source material was CD4+ T cells from PBMCs cultured with HCoV-NL63 spike peptides, sampled after COVID-19 vaccination. The sample's cell subset or site label, decoded: HCoV-NL63 spike overlapping peptide pool stimulation. The rearranged chain carries TRBV20-1 and TRBJ1-5; TRBD1 is a weak D gene call, 5 bases matching. The TCR comes from a human donor who received a COVID-19 vaccine. The CDR3 amino acid sequence is: CSASQGVGQPQHF. The bases read TGCAGTGCTAGTCAGGGTGTTGGTCAGCCCCAGCATTTT.